One sample yielded the 22 T cell receptor beta chains listed below, sequenced in a study of blood T cell repertoires in COVID-19 (dated by TCRdb to 2018 to 2021). Library preparation employed the immunoSEQ multiplex PCR assay. TCRdb retrieved this table from immuneACCESS and kept in-frame rearrangements only. Not all clones are present; in checked studies, unresolved V genes account for under half, and no reason is known for the remainder. In all, the sample holds over 55,000 clones, and about nine tenths of those were seen once. The ten largest clones capture around a fifth of the sample. The sample comprised peripheral blood. Every receptor here comes from a woman of 80 years or more with COVID-19, enrolled during active disease.

V gene TRBV19 combines with J gene TRBJ2-5; 11 bases line up with TRBD2. CDR3 length: 17 residues. V shed 6 bases, J shed 1 base, and the junction held 10 bases outside the gene matches. Germline CDR1 and CDR2: LNHDA and SQIVND (reference sequence). In DNA form, the CDR3 reads TGTGCCAGTAGCAAAAAGGGGACTAGCGGTATCCAAGAGACCCAGTACTTC. Translating it yields CASSKKGTSGIQETQYF.

This rearrangement joins TRBV29-1 to TRBJ2-2; tentative D call: TRBD2 (6 bases). Germline loops: CDR1 SQVTM, CDR2 ANQGSEA. This CDR3 spans 15 amino acids. With 5 bases removed from V and 4 bases from J, the gap between germline ends came to 17 bases. CDR3 loop: CSVRGGAGLTGELFF. Written as DNA, the CDR3 is TGCAGCGTTAGGGGCGGGGCAGGGCTCACCGGGGAGCTGTTTTTT.

The V call is TRBV4-1, the J call TRBJ2-3, with D maybe TRBD1 (5 bases). V was clipped by 0 bases and J by 2 bases, with 12 bases between them. Germline CDR1 MGHRA, CDR2 YSYEKL. The CDR3 runs 16 residues. CDR3 in DNA: TGCGCCAGCAGCCAAGATTGGCAGGGCTACACAGATACGCAGTATTTT. Amino acid sequence: CASSQDWQGYTDTQYF.

This clone was recorded once. V and J are TRBV27 and TRBJ2-1; perhaps TRBD2 as D (5 bases). V was pared by 4 bases and J by 0 bases, with 13 bases between. CDR3 length: 16 residues. The germline V gene has CDR1 MNHEY and CDR2 SMNVEV (reference sequence). The CDR3 DNA reads TGTGCCAGCAGTTCCCTAGCCATTTACTCCTACAATGAGCAGTTCTTC. Translated: CASSSLAIYSYNEQFF.

The chain couples TRBV5-3 to TRBJ2-7; 9 bases align to TRBD2. TRBV5-3 is labeled an ORF, and its function is uncertain. V was pared by 4 bases and J by 3 bases, with 20 bases of the junction left unmatched. The CDR3 is made up of 19 amino acids. CDR3 in amino acids: CARSAGPRLAGARNYEQYF. CDR3 coding DNA: TGTGCCAGAAGCGCCGGACCCCGATTAGCGGGGGCCAGGAACTACGAGCAGTACTTC.

The rearrangement joins TRBV12-5 to TRBJ2-3, with TRBD2 matching over 10 bases. The CDR3 spans 16 residues. Germline V lookup: CDR1 LGHNT, CDR2 FRNRAP. The ends lost 6 bases at V and 6 bases at J; junction bases unmatched: 12. The CDR3 bases are TGTGCTAGTGGGGCTTTACCTAGCGGGGGTGTGGATACGCAGTATTTT. Protein sequence: CASGALPSGGVDTQYF.

The chain recombines TRBV30 with TRBJ1-3; tentatively, D is TRBD1 (5 bases). This CDR3 has 13 amino acids. CDR1 GTSNPN and CDR2 SVGIG come from the germline V gene (reference sequence). The CDR3 DNA reads as TGTGTAGGCCGGGGGTCATCTGGAAACACCATATATTTT. Translating it yields CVGRGSSGNTIYF.

The chain combines TRBV5-1 with TRBJ2-1, with D possibly TRBD2 on 5 matching bases. The CDR3 runs to 15 residues. V was clipped by 0 bases and J by 4 bases, with 11 bases between them. Per the germline V gene, CDR1 is SGHRS and CDR2 is YFSETQ. CDR3 sequence: CASSLAGFSYNEQFF. CDR3 nucleotide sequence: TGCGCCAGCAGCTTGGCGGGGTTTTCGTACAATGAGCAGTTCTTC.

The chain uses TRBV19 and TRBJ1-1; a possible D gene is TRBD1 (5 bases). The CDR3 length is 15 residues. The V gene lost 3 bases and the J gene lost 0 bases, with 11 bases spanning the gap. Germline CDR1 LNHDA, CDR2 SQIVND (reference sequence). The CDR3 protein is CASSMVAGLNTEAFF. The CDR3 region has the DNA TGTGCCAGTAGTATGGTCGCAGGGCTGAACACTGAAGCTTTCTTT.

V usage is TRBV5-6 and J usage is TRBJ1-2; no firm D call. This CDR3 comprises 17 residues. V dropped 1 base and J dropped 5 bases, with 21 bases sitting between them. Per the germline V gene, CDR1 is SGHDT and CDR2 is YYEEEE. This CDR3 is CASSLIGSRKPGYGYTF. For the CDR3, the DNA is TGTGCCAGCAGCTTGATTGGGTCTCGTAAGCCGGGGTATGGCTACACCTTC.

The chain recombines TRBV29-1 with TRBJ1-1, with D uncertain. The CDR3 spans 11 residues. V lost 3 bases to trimming and J lost 1 base, with 3 bases between them. Germline V gene sequence: CDR1 SQVTM, CDR2 ANQGSEA. The CDR3 bases are TGCAGCGTTGACCGGAACACTGAAGCTTTCTTT. Residues: CSVDRNTEAFF.

This clone has only a few counts. This chain links TRBV12-3 or TRBV12-4 with TRBJ2-5, with TRBD2 as a possible D gene (6 bases). V lost 7 bases, J lost 5 bases, and 14 bases lay in between. The CDR3 runs 13 residues. CDR3 amino acids: CASNRGLQETQYF. The DNA of the CDR3 is TGTGCCAGCAATAGGGGACTCCAGGAGACCCAGTACTTC.

The chain is built from TRBV3-1 (or the pseudogene TRBV3-2) and TRBJ2-3, with a possible D match to TRBD2 (6 bases). Germline CDR1 reads LGHDT; CDR2 reads YNNKEL (reference sequence). The V end lost 2 bases, the J end lost 1 base, and 10 bases lay between the germline ends. This CDR3 contains 15 residues. The DNA of the CDR3 is TGTGCCAGCAGCCAATTAGGGGAGGGCACAGATACGCAGTATTTT. The encoded protein is CASSQLGEGTDTQYF.

The table lists this clone with a count of one. This chain links TRBV27 with TRBJ1-1; TRBD1 agrees at 9 bases. In germline, CDR1 is MNHEY, CDR2 SMNVEV (reference sequence). The CDR3 contains 16 residues. With V trimmed by 6 bases and J by 3 bases, 11 bases remained unmatched. This CDR3 is CASRQTRDRAHTEAFF. The CDR3 DNA follows: TGTGCCAGCAGACAGACCCGGGACAGGGCCCACACTGAAGCTTTCTTT.

The chain uses TRBV19 and TRBJ1-6; D not resolved. Germline V CDR1 and CDR2: LNHDA, SQIVND (reference sequence). V was trimmed by 1 base and J by 5 bases, leaving 9 bases between them. The CDR3 runs to 15 residues. The CDR3 here is CASSIGSGDNSPLHF. In DNA, the CDR3 is TGTGCCAGTAGTATAGGTTCGGGAGATAATTCACCCCTCCACTTT.

The V gene is TRBV4-1, the J gene TRBJ2-7; D is perhaps TRBD2 (5 bases). This CDR3 has 15 amino acids. CDR1 and CDR2 (germline): MGHRA, YSYEKL. V was cut by 2 bases and J by 5 bases, with 16 bases left in between. CDR3 sequence reads: CASSQPDWVLDEQYF. The CDR3 nucleotides read TGCGCCAGCAGCCAACCGGACTGGGTCTTAGACGAGCAGTACTTC.

This chain connects TRBV10-3 to TRBJ1-1; TRBD1 is a possible D gene (5 bases). The CDR3 loop spans 16 amino acids. V was clipped by 2 bases and J by 7 bases, with 20 bases between them. Germline V gene data show CDR1 as ENHRY and CDR2 as SYGVKD. The CDR3 nucleotides are TGTGCCATCAGTGAGGGGGGGAGAGGGGTAAAGGATGAAGCTTTCTTT. Protein sequence: CAISEGGRGVKDEAFF.

The rearrangement uses TRBV19 and TRBJ1-2; D gene ambiguous. Per the germline V gene, CDR1 is LNHDA and CDR2 is SQIVND (reference sequence). This CDR3 spans 13 amino acids. V dropped 5 bases and J dropped 2 bases, with 9 bases sitting between them. CDR3 DNA sequence: TGTGCCAGTAGTCGGGCGGGGAACTATGGCTACACCTTC. Translation gives CASSRAGNYGYTF.

The rearrangement uses TRBV18 and TRBJ1-1; possible D gene TRBD1, 6 bases. Germline lookup yields CDR1 KGHSH and CDR2 LQKENI. The CDR3 consists of 14 residues. V was clipped by 3 bases and J by 7 bases, with 15 bases between them. In DNA, the CDR3 is TGTGCCAGCTCACCGGTCTTACAGGGTCTTGAAGCTTTCTTT. Translation gives CASSPVLQGLEAFF.

CDR3 sequence: CASSPRTASTDTQYF. The CDR3 coding sequence is TGTGCCAGCAGCCCCCGGACAGCTAGCACAGATACGCAGTATTTT. The rearrangement links TRBV9 to TRBJ2-3; TRBD1 might be the D (6 bases). Germline V gene lookup returns CDR1 SGDLS and CDR2 YYNGEE. V was pared by 4 bases and J by 0 bases, with 12 bases between. CDR3 length equals 15 residues.

The chain uses TRBV9 and TRBJ1-1, with 7 nucleotides matching TRBD1. In germline, CDR1 is SGDLS, CDR2 YYNGEE. This CDR3 has 14 residues. The ends lost 3 bases at V and 1 base at J; junction bases unmatched: 3. CDR3 loop: CASSATGQNTEAFF. CDR3 coding DNA: TGTGCCAGCAGCGCGACAGGGCAGAACACTGAAGCTTTCTTT.

The rearrangement joins TRBV18 to TRBJ2-3, with 14 positions matching TRBD2. Losses at the gene ends were 3 bases for V and 5 bases for J; bases not matched to a gene: 7. The CDR3 length is 17 residues. Germline V CDR1 and CDR2: KGHSH, LQKENI. The CDR3 reads CASSPRTSGGTGDTQYF. The CDR3 bases are TGTGCCAGCTCACCCAGGACTAGCGGGGGGACGGGAGATACGCAGTATTTT.